The TCR beta chain described here comes from a study of cytomegalovirus exposure and HLA in healthy donors. CDR3 length: 13 residues. The germline CDR1 and CDR2 sequences are MDHEN and SYDVKM. V shed 6 bases and J shed 0 bases, with 5 bases lying between them. Points on this clone: Its target is not known.

Overall study results and limits: Reportedly, cytomegalovirus status was diagnosed with high sensitivity and specificity. A few of the chains that were CMV-associated were confirmed in vitro to be specific for CMV antigens. The authors listed over 150 TCR beta chains as cytomegalovirus-associated.

Assay: immunoSEQ multiplex PCR; the TCRdb copy retains only in-frame clones and omits some. The sample holds about 250,000 clones, 87% seen once. This TCR derives from a man aged 18 to 30 in good health and CMV-seropositive. The sequencing sample was made of PBMCs. The chain carries TRBV28 and TRBJ2-2, with a tentative D call TRBD1 (5 bases). CDR3 sequence: CASRGPNTGELFF. The DNA of the CDR3 is TGTGCCAGCAGGGGGCCGAACACCGGGGAGCTGTTTTTT.